These T cell receptor beta chains were read from a single sample in a study of OX40 agonist ivuxolimab in advanced cancers. The method was immunoSEQ multiplex PCR; TCRdb's version includes in-frame clones alone and lacks a portion of them. The sample lists just under 65,000 clones, approximately 84% occurring once. The material sequenced was CD4+ or CD8+ T cells sorted from blood, taken in a trial of the OX40 agonist ivuxolimab. Every receptor here comes from an adult with an advanced solid tumor such as melanoma, head and neck, liver or kidney cancer. Both conserved end residues are part of each CDR3. The D gene is left open where the match is weak. For some rows the clone size is stated as once, few or many, or as a class when expanded; others skip it.

J	size	D	V	DNA	CDR3
TRBJ2-6	-	-	TRBV7-9	TGTGCCAGCAGCTTAGCTCAGGGGTCTGGGGCCAACGTCCTGACTTTC	CASSLAQGSGANVLTF
TRBJ1-2	-	-	TRBV6-1	TGTGCCATCAGTGAGCTCCAGGGACGCCGAGCTAACTATGGCTACACCTTC	CAISELQGRRANYGYTF
TRBJ1-2	-	-	TRBV6-5	TGTGCCAGCAGTCCTTCAACCGCGCCCACCTTC	CASSPSTAPTF
TRBJ1-2	-	-	TRBV28	TGTGCCAGCAGTATAAAACCTGACGGCTATGGCTACACCTTC	CASSIKPDGYGYTF
TRBJ2-2	-	-	TRBV5-6	TGTGCCAGCAGCTCGCGGGACTGGGAGGACGGGGAGCTGTTTTTT	CASSSRDWEDGELFF
TRBJ2-2	-	-	TRBV9	TGTGCCAGCAGCGTAACTGGGAACACCGGGGAGCTGTTTTTT	CASSVTGNTGELFF
TRBJ2-5	-	-	TRBV10-3	TGTGCCATCAGTGAGTCGGGGGTGGGGCCGGAGACCCAGTACTTC	CAISESGVGPETQYF
TRBJ1-5	few	-	TRBV30	TGTGCCTGGAGCAGAACGACGGGGCCCCAGCATTTT	CAWSRTTGPQHF
TRBJ2-1	-	-	TRBV6-1	TGTGCCAGCAGTGAAACGAGCCAGGCCGGCAATGAGCAGTTCTTC	CASSETSQAGNEQFF
TRBJ1-1	few	-	TRBV4-3	TGCGCCAGCAGCCAAGACGGAGAGTCCACTGAAGCTTTCTTT	CASSQDGESTEAFF
TRBJ2-3	-	TRBD2	TRBV13	TGTGCCAGCAGCTTAGGCTTAACTAGCGTCCCAACTGACACAGATACGCAGTATTTT	CASSLGLTSVPTDTDTQYF
TRBJ1-3	-	-	TRBV19	TGTGCCAGTAGTATCCGAGCAGCCTCTGGAAACACCATATATTTT	CASSIRAASGNTIYF
TRBJ1-1	-	-	TRBV7-8	TGTGCCAGCAGCATCCGACAGGAGGTTGAAGCTTTCTTT	CASSIRQEVEAFF
TRBJ1-6	few	-	TRBV18	TGTGCCAGCTCCGAGGGGGGACGGGATTCACCCCTCCACTTT	CASSEGGRDSPLHF
TRBJ1-1	-	TRBD1	TRBV10-3	TGTGCCATCCGGACAGGGTCGTCGACTGAAGCTTTCTTT	CAIRTGSSTEAFF
TRBJ1-5	-	TRBD1	TRBV2	TGTGCCAGCAGAGCAACAGGGGGGCCAGATCAGCCCCAGCATTTT	CASRATGGPDQPQHF
TRBJ1-1	-	-	TRBV18	TGTGCCAGCTCACTCGGGACACTCGGAGGGAACACTGAAGCTTTCTTT	CASSLGTLGGNTEAFF
TRBJ1-4	-	-	TRBV28	TGTGCCAGCAGTAGACAACTTTCTACAACTAATGAAAAACTGTTTTTT	CASSRQLSTTNEKLFF
TRBJ1-6	-	-	TRBV19	TGTGCCAGTAGTCCCGAAACCACAGGGAGATCACCCCTCCACTTT	CASSPETTGRSPLHF
TRBJ2-7	-	-	TRBV5-1	TGCGCCAGCAGCTTGGGTCAGGCCTACTCCTACGAGCAGTACTTC	CASSLGQAYSYEQYF
TRBJ2-7	-	-	TRBV7-3	TGTGCCAGCAGCCTTGCGGGGCCCGACTACGAGCAGTACTTC	CASSLAGPDYEQYF
TRBJ2-1	few	TRBD1	TRBV4-1	TGCGCCAGCAGCCAAGCTAAGGCAGGGGGTTGGAATGAGCAGTTCTTC	CASSQAKAGGWNEQFF
TRBJ1-5	-	-	TRBV30	TGTGCCTGGAGTGGTAGGAGAGATCAGCCCCAGCATTTT	CAWSGRRDQPQHF
TRBJ2-7	once	-	TRBV5-1	TGCGCCAGTAAAGGGCGAGACTATTCCTACGAGCAGTACTTC	CASKGRDYSYEQYF
TRBJ2-3	few	TRBD1	TRBV7-2	TGTGCCAGCAGCTACAGGGGGGAAACGCAGTATTTT	CASSYRGETQYF
TRBJ2-7	-	TRBD1	TRBV2	TGTGCCAGCAGTTATACAGGGGGATACGAGCAGTACTTC	CASSYTGGYEQYF
TRBJ1-2	-	-	TRBV19	TGTGCCAGTAGTCCTTCCGGCTCCTATGGCTACACCTTC	CASSPSGSYGYTF
TRBJ1-3	-	TRBD1	TRBV5-1	TGCGCCAGCAGCTCTACTGCAGGGGGATCTGGAAACACCATATATTTT	CASSSTAGGSGNTIYF
TRBJ2-2	-	-	TRBV5-4	TGTGCCAGCAGCCCTTATTCCGGGGAGCTGTTTTTT	CASSPYSGELFF
TRBJ2-3	-	TRBD1	TRBV9	TGTGCCAGCAGCCTAGGGGGCCCTTCCACAGATACGCAGTATTTT	CASSLGGPSTDTQYF
TRBJ1-2	few	TRBD1	TRBV29-1	TGCAGCGATGCCAGGGGGGACAACTATGGCTACACCTTC	CSDARGDNYGYTF
TRBJ2-1	-	-	TRBV30	TGTGCCTGGACGAGGGGGTATCAGTCCTACAATGAGCAGTTCTTC	CAWTRGYQSYNEQFF
TRBJ1-1	few	-	TRBV9	TGTGCCAGCAGCTCAGGATTGAACACTGAAGCTTTCTTT	CASSSGLNTEAFF
TRBJ1-6	-	-	TRBV2	TGTGCCAGCAGGGGGGGCGTAACACCCCTCCACTTT	CASRGGVTPLHF
TRBJ1-2	-	-	TRBV7-6	TGTGCCAGCAGCCCCGTGTCAGGGACGGGCAACTATGGCTACACCTTC	CASSPVSGTGNYGYTF
TRBJ1-6	-	-	TRBV19	TGTGCCAATAGTATAGAAGGGTATAATTCACCCCTCCACTTT	CANSIEGYNSPLHF
TRBJ2-1	-	-	TRBV7-2	TGTGCCAGCAGCTTCTGGGGTAATGAGCAGTTCTTC	CASSFWGNEQFF
TRBJ1-3	-	TRBD1	TRBV7-6	TGTGCCAGCAGCAGCTATACAGGGGGCAGCTTTGGAAACACCATATATTTT	CASSSYTGGSFGNTIYF
TRBJ1-3	-	-	TRBV11-3	TGTGCCAGCAGCTTAGGGGGAACTGGAAACACCATATATTTT	CASSLGGTGNTIYF
TRBJ1-2	-	-	TRBV15	TGTGCCACCAGCCGGGACAATTGGGTTGCTTACTATGGCTACACCTTC	CATSRDNWVAYYGYTF
TRBJ2-1	-	-	TRBV30	TGTGCCTGGGCTTCCGGGACGGACTATGGCAATGAGCAGTTCTTC	CAWASGTDYGNEQFF
TRBJ2-2	-	TRBD2	TRBV27	TGTGCCAGCAGTTTGGTGGGACTAGCGGGGGGCTGGAACACCGGGGAGCTGTTTTTT	CASSLVGLAGGWNTGELFF
TRBJ2-6	-	-	TRBV5-4	TGTGCCAGCAGCTTCGGAGGACGGAGCTCTGGGGCCAACGTCCTGACTTTC	CASSFGGRSSGANVLTF
TRBJ2-1	-	TRBD1	TRBV4-3	TGCGCCAGCAGCCCCTCCTGGACAGGGGGCGCGGGGAATGAGCAGTTCTTC	CASSPSWTGGAGNEQFF
TRBJ2-7	-	TRBD2	TRBV5-6	TGTGCCAGCAGCTCCTTAGCGGGAGTACGGTACGAGCAGTACTTC	CASSSLAGVRYEQYF
TRBJ2-5	-	-	TRBV7-9	TGTGCCAGCAACGACGTAGATGGGGGAGAAGAGACCCAGTACTTC	CASNDVDGGEETQYF
TRBJ2-7	-	-	TRBV27	TGTGCCAGCAGAAAGGAATTCGAGCAGTACTTC	CASRKEFEQYF
TRBJ2-7	-	TRBD1	TRBV18	TGTGCCAGCCGACAGGGCGCTAGTCGCTACGAGCAGTACTTC	CASRQGASRYEQYF